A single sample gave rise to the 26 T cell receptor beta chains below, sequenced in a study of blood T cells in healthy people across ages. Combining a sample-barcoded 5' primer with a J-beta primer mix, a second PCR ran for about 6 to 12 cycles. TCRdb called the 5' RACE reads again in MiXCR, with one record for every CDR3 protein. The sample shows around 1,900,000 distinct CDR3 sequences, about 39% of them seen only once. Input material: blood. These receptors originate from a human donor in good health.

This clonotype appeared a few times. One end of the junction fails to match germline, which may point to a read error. CDR3 region: CASSLDQGGYGYTF. CDR3 nucleotides: TGTGCCAGCAGCTTAGACCAGGGTGGCTATGGCTACACCTTC. The J gene is TRBJ1-2, the V gene TRBV5-1; maybe TRBD1 (5 bases). The length of the CDR3 is 14 residues. From germline, CDR1 is SGHRS and CDR2 YFSETQ.

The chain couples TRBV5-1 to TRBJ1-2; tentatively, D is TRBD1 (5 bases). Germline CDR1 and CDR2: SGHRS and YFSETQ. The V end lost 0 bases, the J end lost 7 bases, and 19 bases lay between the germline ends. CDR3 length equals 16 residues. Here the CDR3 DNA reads TGCGCCAGCAGCTTGGCGGCCGGATCCCAAGGGGCTGGCTACACCTTC. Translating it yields CASSLAAGSQGAGYTF.

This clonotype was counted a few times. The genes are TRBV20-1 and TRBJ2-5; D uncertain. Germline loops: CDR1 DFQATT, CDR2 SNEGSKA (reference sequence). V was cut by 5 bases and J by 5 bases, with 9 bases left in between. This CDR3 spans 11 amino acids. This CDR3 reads CSALLPETQYF. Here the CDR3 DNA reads TGCAGTGCTTTACTTCCGGAGACCCAGTACTTC.

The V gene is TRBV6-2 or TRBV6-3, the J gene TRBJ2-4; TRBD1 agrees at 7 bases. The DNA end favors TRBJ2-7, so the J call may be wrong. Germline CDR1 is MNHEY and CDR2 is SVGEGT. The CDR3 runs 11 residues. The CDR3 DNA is TGTGCCAGCAGATACAGGGGCGAGCAGTACTTC. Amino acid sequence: CASRYRGEQYF.

CDR3 nucleotide sequence: TGTGCCATCAGGGGGACTGGGGCCAACGTCCTGACTTTC. Its protein product is CAIRGTGANVLTF. V and J are TRBV10-3 and TRBJ2-6; D uncertain. The CDR3 runs 13 residues. Trimming left V 6 bases short and J 2 bases short, with 5 bases between. Germline CDR1 and CDR2: ENHRY and SYGVKD.

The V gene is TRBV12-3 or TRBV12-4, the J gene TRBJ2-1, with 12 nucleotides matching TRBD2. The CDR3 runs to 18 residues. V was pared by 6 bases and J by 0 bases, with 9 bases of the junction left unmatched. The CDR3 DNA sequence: TGTGCCAGCAGCCCCGATCTAGCGGGGGGGAGCTCCTACAATGAGCAGTTCTTC. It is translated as CASSPDLAGGSSYNEQFF.

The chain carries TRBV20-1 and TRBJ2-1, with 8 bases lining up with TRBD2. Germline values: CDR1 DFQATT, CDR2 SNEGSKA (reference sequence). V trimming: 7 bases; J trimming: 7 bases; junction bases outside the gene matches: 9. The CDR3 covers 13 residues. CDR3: CSVLGGARNEQFF. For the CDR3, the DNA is TGCAGTGTTCTCGGGGGGGCCAGAAATGAGCAGTTCTTC.

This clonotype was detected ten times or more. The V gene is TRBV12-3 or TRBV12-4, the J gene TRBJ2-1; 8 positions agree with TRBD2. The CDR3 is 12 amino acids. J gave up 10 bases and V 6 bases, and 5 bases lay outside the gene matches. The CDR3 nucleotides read TGTGCCAGCAGCTCAACTAGCGGCGAGCAGTTCTTC. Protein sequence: CASSSTSGEQFF.

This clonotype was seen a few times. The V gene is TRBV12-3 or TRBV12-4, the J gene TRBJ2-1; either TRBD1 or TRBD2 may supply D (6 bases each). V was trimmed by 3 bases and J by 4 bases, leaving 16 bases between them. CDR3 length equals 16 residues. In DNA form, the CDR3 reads TGTGCCAGCAGTTTCTGGGGGGCAGGGGAGTACAATGAGCAGTTCTTC. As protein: CASSFWGAGEYNEQFF.

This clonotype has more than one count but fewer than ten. This CDR3 reads CASSLGGFSEAFF. The CDR3 nucleotides are TGTGCCAGCAGCTTGGGGGGATTTTCTGAAGCTTTCTTT. J is TRBJ1-1 and V is TRBV7-2; D may be TRBD1 (5 bases). CDR1 SGHTA and CDR2 FQGNSA come from the germline V gene. The CDR3 has 13 amino acids. Trimming removed 3 bases at V and 6 bases at J, with 11 bases between.

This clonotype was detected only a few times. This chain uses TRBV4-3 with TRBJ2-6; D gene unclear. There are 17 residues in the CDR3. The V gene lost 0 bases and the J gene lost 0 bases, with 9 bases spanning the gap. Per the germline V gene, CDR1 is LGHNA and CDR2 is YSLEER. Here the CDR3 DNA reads TGCGCCAGCAGCCAAGAGTATCTCAGCTCTGGGGCCAACGTCCTGACTTTC. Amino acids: CASSQEYLSSGANVLTF.

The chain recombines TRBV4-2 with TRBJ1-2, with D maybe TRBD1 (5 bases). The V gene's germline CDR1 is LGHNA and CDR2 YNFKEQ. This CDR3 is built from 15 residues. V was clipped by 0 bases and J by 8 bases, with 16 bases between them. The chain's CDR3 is CASSQDYTSGAGYTF. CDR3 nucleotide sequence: TGTGCCAGCAGCCAAGATTACACCTCTGGGGCCGGCTACACCTTC.

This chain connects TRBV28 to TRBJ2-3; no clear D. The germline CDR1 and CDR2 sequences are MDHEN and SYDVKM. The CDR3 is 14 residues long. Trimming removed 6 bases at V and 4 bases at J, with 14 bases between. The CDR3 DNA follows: TGTGCCAGCAGAGTATCCTCCGGCCCAGATACGCAGTATTTT. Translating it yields CASRVSSGPDTQYF.

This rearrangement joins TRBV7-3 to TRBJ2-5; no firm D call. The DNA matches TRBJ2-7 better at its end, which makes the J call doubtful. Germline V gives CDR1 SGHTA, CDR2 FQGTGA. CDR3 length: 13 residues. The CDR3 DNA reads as TGTGCCAGCAACCCGCGGCCCCCCTACGAGCAGTACTTC. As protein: CASNPRPPYEQYF.

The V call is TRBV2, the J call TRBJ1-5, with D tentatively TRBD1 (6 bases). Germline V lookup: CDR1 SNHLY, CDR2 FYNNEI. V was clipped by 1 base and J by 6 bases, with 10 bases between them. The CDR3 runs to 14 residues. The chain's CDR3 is CASSEGQGIQPQHF. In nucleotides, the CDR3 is TGTGCCAGCAGTGAAGGTCAGGGGATTCAGCCCCAGCATTTT.

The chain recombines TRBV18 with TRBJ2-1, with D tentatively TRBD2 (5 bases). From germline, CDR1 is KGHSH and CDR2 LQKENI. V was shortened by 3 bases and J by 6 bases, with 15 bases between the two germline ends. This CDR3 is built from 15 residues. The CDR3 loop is CASSPRDIGGNEQFF. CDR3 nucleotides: TGTGCCAGCTCACCTAGAGACATCGGAGGCAATGAGCAGTTCTTC.

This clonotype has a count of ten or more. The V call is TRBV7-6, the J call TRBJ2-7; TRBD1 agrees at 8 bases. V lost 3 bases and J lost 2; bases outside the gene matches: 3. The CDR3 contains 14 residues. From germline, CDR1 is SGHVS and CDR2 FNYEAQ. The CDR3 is CASSLTGATYEQYF. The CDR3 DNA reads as TGTGCCAGCAGCTTGACAGGGGCGACCTACGAGCAGTACTTC. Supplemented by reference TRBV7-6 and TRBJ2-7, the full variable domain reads GAGVSQSPRYKVTKRGQDVALRCDPISGHVSLYWYRQALGQGPEFLTYFNYEAQQDKSGLPNDRFSAERPEGSISTLTIQRTEQRDSAMYRCASSLTGATYEQYFGPGTRLTVT.

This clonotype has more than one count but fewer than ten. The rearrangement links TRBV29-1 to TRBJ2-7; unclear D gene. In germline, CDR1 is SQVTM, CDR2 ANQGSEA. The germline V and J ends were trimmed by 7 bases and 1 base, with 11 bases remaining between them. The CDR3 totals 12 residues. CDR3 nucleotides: TGCAGCGCCTCCGACACTTCCTACGAGCAGTACTTC. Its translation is CSASDTSYEQYF.

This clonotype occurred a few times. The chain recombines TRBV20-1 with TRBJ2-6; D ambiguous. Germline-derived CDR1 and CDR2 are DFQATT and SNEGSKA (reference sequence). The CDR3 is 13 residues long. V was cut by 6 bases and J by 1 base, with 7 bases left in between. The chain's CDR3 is CSAEMSGANVLTF. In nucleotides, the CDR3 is TGCAGTGCCGAAATGTCTGGGGCCAACGTCCTGACTTTC.

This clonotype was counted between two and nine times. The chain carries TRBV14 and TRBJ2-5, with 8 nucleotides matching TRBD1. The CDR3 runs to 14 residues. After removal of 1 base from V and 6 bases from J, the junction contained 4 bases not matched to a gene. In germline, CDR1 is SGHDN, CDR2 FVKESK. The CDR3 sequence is CASSQARTGKTQYF. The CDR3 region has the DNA TGTGCCAGCAGCCAAGCGAGGACAGGGAAGACCCAGTACTTC.

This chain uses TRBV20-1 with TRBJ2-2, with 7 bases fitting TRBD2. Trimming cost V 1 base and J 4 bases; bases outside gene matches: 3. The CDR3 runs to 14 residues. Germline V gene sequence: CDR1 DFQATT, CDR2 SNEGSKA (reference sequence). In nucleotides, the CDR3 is TGCAGTGCTAGAGGGGGGGGGACCACCGGGGAGCTGTTTTTT. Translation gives CSARGGGTTGELFF.

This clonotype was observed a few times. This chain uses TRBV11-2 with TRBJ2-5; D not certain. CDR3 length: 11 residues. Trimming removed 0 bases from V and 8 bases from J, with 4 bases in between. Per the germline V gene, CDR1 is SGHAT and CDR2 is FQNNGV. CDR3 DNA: TGTGCCAGCAGCTTAGATTTTACCCAGTACTTC. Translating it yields CASSLDFTQYF.

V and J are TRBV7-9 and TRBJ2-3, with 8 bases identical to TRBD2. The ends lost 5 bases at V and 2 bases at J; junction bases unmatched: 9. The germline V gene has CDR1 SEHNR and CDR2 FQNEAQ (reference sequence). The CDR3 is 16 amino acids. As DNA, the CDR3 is TGTGCCAGCAGCCCCCAGCGGGGGCTGTACACAGATACGCAGTATTTT. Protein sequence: CASSPQRGLYTDTQYF.

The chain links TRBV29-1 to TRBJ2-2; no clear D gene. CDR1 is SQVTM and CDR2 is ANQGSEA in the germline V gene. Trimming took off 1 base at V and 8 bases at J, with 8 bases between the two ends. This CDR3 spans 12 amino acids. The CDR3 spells CSVEVSLGELFF. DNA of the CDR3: TGCAGCGTTGAAGTTAGCCTGGGGGAGCTGTTTTTT.

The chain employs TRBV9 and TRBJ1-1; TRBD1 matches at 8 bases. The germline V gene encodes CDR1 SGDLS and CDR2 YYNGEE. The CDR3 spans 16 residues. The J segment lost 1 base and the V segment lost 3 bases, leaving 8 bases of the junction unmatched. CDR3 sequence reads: CASSGAPGQENTEAFF. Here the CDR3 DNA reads TGTGCCAGCAGCGGAGCCCCGGGACAGGAGAACACTGAAGCTTTCTTT. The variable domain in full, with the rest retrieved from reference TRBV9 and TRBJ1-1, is DSGVTQTPKHLITATGQRVTLRCSPRSGDLSVYWYQQSLDQGLQFLIQYYNGEERAKGNILERFSAQQFPDLHSELNLSSLELGDSALYFCASSGAPGQENTEAFFGQGTRLTVV.

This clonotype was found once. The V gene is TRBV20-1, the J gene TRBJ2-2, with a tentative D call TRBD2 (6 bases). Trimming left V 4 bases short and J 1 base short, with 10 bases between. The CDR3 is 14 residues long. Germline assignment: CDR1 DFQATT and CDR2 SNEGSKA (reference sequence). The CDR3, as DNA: TGCAGTGCTATTCGACTAGAGAACACCGGGGAGCTGTTTTTT. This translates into CSAIRLENTGELFF.